This T cell receptor (beta chain) was observed in a study of blood T cell repertoires in COVID-19. On the study more broadly: Samples came from the United States, Italy and Spain, spanning acute and convalescent COVID-19.

CDR3 length equals 13 residues. Germline V gene data show CDR1 as SGHNT and CDR2 as YENEEA. Trimming pared 1 base from V and 8 bases from J, leaving 9 bases between. Authors' methods: Amplification from reference gene primers served as the basis for estimated nucleated cell counts. Profiling relied on immunoSEQ multiplex PCR, and the TCRdb table lists in-frame clones only, not all of them. V, J and clone size are taken as reported in that table, and D and trimming were inferred from the DNA itself. The sample has about 170,000 clones, more than 65% seen once. The sequenced material came from peripheral blood. The origin of this receptor is a human donor with acute or convalescent COVID-19. The donor label of this sample is uncertain. The genes are TRBV11-3 and TRBJ2-1, with D possibly matching TRBD1 (6 bases). CDR3 sequence: CASSLGQEDEQFF. DNA of the CDR3: TGTGCCAGCAGCTTAGGACAGGAGGATGAGCAGTTCTTC.